These 22 T cell receptor beta chains were sequenced from one sample in a study of blood T cell repertoires in COVID-19. Clones were sequenced by immunoSEQ multiplex PCR, and TCRdb holds only the in-frame ones, with some missing. This sample has fewer than 250,000 clones, with 84% found just once. Source material: peripheral blood. These TCRs come from a man aged 45-60 years with acute or convalescent COVID-19.

As DNA, the CDR3 is TGTGCCAGCGGGGACAGGGGGAATTCACCCCTCCACTTT. It yields the protein CASGDRGNSPLHF. The chain links TRBV25-1 to TRBJ1-6; TRBD1 agrees at 11 bases. Germline CDR1 is MGHDK and CDR2 is SYGVNS. The CDR3 sequence is 13 residues long. Losses at the gene ends were 8 bases for V and 7 bases for J; bases not matched to a gene: 1.

The chain combines TRBV5-1 with TRBJ2-7; 9 bases fit TRBD1. J gave up 5 bases and V 6 bases, and 12 bases lay outside the gene matches. Germline V gene data show CDR1 as SGHRS and CDR2 as YFSETQ. This CDR3 spans 15 amino acids. CDR3 protein: CASKIRDREGNEQYF. CDR3 nucleotides: TGCGCCAGCAAAATCCGGGACAGGGAGGGCAACGAGCAGTACTTC.

V gene TRBV5-5 combines with J gene TRBJ2-1; 9 bases agree with TRBD2. CDR3 length equals 16 residues. The ends lost 0 bases at V and 2 bases at J; junction bases unmatched: 3. In germline, CDR1 is SGHKS, CDR2 YYEKEE (reference sequence). CDR3 sequence (DNA): TGTGCCAGCAGCTTGGCTCCTAGCGGGACCTACAATGAGCAGTTCTTC. Its protein product is CASSLAPSGTYNEQFF.

This chain links TRBV24-1 with TRBJ2-3, with TRBD1 as a possible D gene (5 bases). CDR3 length equals 14 residues. The V and J ends lost 6 bases and 0 bases respectively, with 9 bases between them. The V gene's germline CDR1 is KGHDR and CDR2 SFDVKD. CDR3 loop: CATSKGLSTDTQYF. Written as DNA, the CDR3 is TGTGCCACCAGTAAGGGGCTCAGCACAGATACGCAGTATTTT.

V gene TRBV5-5 combines with J gene TRBJ2-7; TRBD1 aligns across 9 bases. The CDR3 loop spans 14 amino acids. Losses at the gene ends were 0 bases for V and 3 bases for J; bases not matched to a gene: 1. Germline loops: CDR1 SGHKS, CDR2 YYEKEE (reference sequence). CDR3 sequence (DNA): TGTGCCAGCAGCTTGGTGGACAGGGGCTACGAGCAGTACTTC. It is translated as CASSLVDRGYEQYF.

The V gene is TRBV6-5, the J gene TRBJ1-5, with 10 positions matching TRBD1. Germline-derived CDR1 and CDR2 are MNHEY and SVGAGI. V lost 7 bases to trimming and J lost 5 bases; unmatched junction nucleotides: 5. CDR3 size: 14 residues. The DNA for the CDR3 is TGTGCCAGCATTCGACAGGGGGCCCATCAGCCCCAGCATTTT. Its protein product is CASIRQGAHQPQHF.

This chain uses TRBV27 with TRBJ1-5, with 7 bases identical to TRBD1. CDR1 is MNHEY and CDR2 is SMNVEV in the germline V gene (reference sequence). The CDR3 runs to 16 residues. The J segment lost 3 bases and the V segment lost 6 bases, leaving 11 bases of the junction unmatched. CDR3 sequence (DNA): TGTGCCAGCAGAACGACCTCCGGGACAGTCAATCAGCCCCAGCATTTT. This gives the protein CASRTTSGTVNQPQHF.

The chain employs TRBV18 and TRBJ2-3; 9 bases are a match to TRBD1. With V trimmed by 3 bases and J by 3 bases, 4 bases remained unmatched. CDR1 is KGHSH and CDR2 is LQKENI in the germline V gene. CDR3 size: 15 residues. In DNA, the CDR3 is TGTGCCAGCTCACCGCCGGGACAGGGTACAGATACGCAGTATTTT. It is translated as CASSPPGQGTDTQYF.

The chain combines TRBV5-1 with TRBJ2-1; 10 nucleotides match TRBD1. Germline values: CDR1 SGHRS, CDR2 YFSETQ. Trimming at V came to 4 bases and at J to 7 bases, leaving 5 bases not matched to a gene. This CDR3 is built from 14 residues. The CDR3 reads CASSHDRGLNEQFF. The CDR3 DNA reads TGCGCCAGCAGCCACGACAGGGGGCTGAATGAGCAGTTCTTC.

This chain connects TRBV18 to TRBJ1-1, with D uncertain. The germline V and J ends were trimmed by 4 bases and 0 bases, with 6 bases remaining between them. In germline, CDR1 is KGHSH, CDR2 LQKENI. This CDR3 comprises 13 residues. The CDR3: CASSRTVNTEAFF. For the CDR3, the DNA is TGTGCCAGCTCACGTACAGTGAACACTGAAGCTTTCTTT.

This clone was detected once. This chain joins TRBV9 and TRBJ1-1, with 10 positions matching TRBD1. Unmatched junction bases numbered 13, after V lost 2 bases and J lost 6 bases. Germline CDR1 reads SGDLS; CDR2 reads YYNGEE. The CDR3 has 17 residues. The CDR3: CASSVSTGGAGGAEAFF. In DNA form, the CDR3 reads TGTGCCAGCAGCGTCTCGACAGGGGGCGCCGGGGGCGCTGAAGCTTTCTTT.

The chain links TRBV10-3 to TRBJ1-1, with D unresolved. V shed 2 bases and J shed 7 bases, with 26 bases lying between them. Germline CDR1 reads ENHRY; CDR2 reads SYGVKD. The CDR3 covers 18 residues. CDR3 residues: CAISERGLSEGAFLEAFF. For the CDR3, the DNA is TGTGCCATCAGTGAGAGAGGACTTAGCGAAGGAGCATTTCTTGAAGCTTTCTTT.

This chain links TRBV14 with TRBJ2-3; tentative D call: TRBD2 (6 bases). CDR1 is SGHDN, CDR2 FVKESK, per germline. The CDR3 runs 15 residues. Trimming removed 4 bases from V and 1 base from J, with 12 bases in between. The DNA of the CDR3 is TGTGCCAGCAGCCGGAACCCGGGGGGCACAGATACGCAGTATTTT. Its translation is CASSRNPGGTDTQYF.

The chain carries TRBV6-5 and TRBJ1-2, with D perhaps matching TRBD1 (5 bases). V gave up 6 bases and J gave up 1 base, with 15 bases separating them. The length of the CDR3 is 15 residues. Germline CDR1 and CDR2: MNHEY and SVGAGI. CDR3 in DNA: TGTGCCAGCAGGACTCAGGGTCCGAGTAACTATGGCTACACCTTC. Amino acid sequence: CASRTQGPSNYGYTF.

The V call is TRBV18, the J call TRBJ2-7; D not certain. The CDR3 length is 14 residues. Trimming left V 1 base short and J 4 bases short, with 11 bases between. Germline V gene lookup returns CDR1 KGHSH and CDR2 LQKENI. This chain's CDR3 is CASSPLDNGYEQYF. For the CDR3, the DNA is TGTGCCAGCTCACCACTTGACAATGGGTACGAGCAGTACTTC. Drawing the rest from reference TRBV18 and TRBJ2-7, the complete variable domain is NAGVMQNPRHLVRRRGQEARLRCSPMKGHSHVYWYRQLPEEGLKFMVYLQKENIIDESGMPKERFSAEFPKEGPSILRIQQVVRGDSAAYFCASSPLDNGYEQYFGPGTRLTVT.

J is TRBJ2-3 and V is TRBV21-1; whether TRBD2, the table's D call, matches the DNA was not checked. TRBV21-1 is flagged as a pseudogene. This CDR3 has 18 residues. CDR3: CASPGSGKRGIRTDTQYF. CDR3 nucleotides: TGTGCCAGCCCCGGTTCTGGTAAGCGGGGGATCCGGACAGATACGCAGTATTTT.

The V and J genes are TRBV7-8 and TRBJ1-1, with 9 bases lining up with TRBD1. With 5 bases clipped from V and 0 bases from J, the junction kept 4 bases outside the gene matches. The CDR3 extends over 15 amino acids. From germline, CDR1 is SGHVS and CDR2 FQNEAQ. The CDR3 DNA is TGTGCCAGCAGCCCCTGGGACAGGGTGAACACTGAAGCTTTCTTT. It yields the protein CASSPWDRVNTEAFF.

V is TRBV7-3 and J is TRBJ2-7; D may be TRBD2 (6 bases). The CDR3 extends over 16 amino acids. The V end was cut by 1 base, the J end by 0 bases, with 13 bases between. Looked up from germline, CDR1 is SGHTA and CDR2 is FQGTGA. CDR3 residues: CASSLSPAGSSYEQYF. CDR3 bases: TGTGCCAGCAGCTTAAGTCCGGCGGGGAGCTCCTACGAGCAGTACTTC.

J is TRBJ2-1 and V is TRBV4-1; D possibly corresponds to TRBD1 (5 bases). The V gene's germline CDR1 is MGHRA and CDR2 YSYEKL. With 1 base removed from V and 5 bases from J, the gap between germline ends came to 6 bases. The length of the CDR3 is 13 residues. DNA of the CDR3: TGCGCCAGCAGCCAAGCGACAGACAATGAGCAGTTCTTC. It is translated as CASSQATDNEQFF.

V usage is TRBV7-8 and J usage is TRBJ1-1; 11 nucleotides line up with TRBD1. V was clipped by 4 bases and J by 5 bases; unmatched bases: 6. This CDR3 has 15 amino acids. Germline V gene lookup returns CDR1 SGHVS and CDR2 FQNEAQ. The CDR3 loop reads CASSYLGQGGTEAFF. CDR3 DNA sequence: TGTGCCAGCAGCTACCTGGGACAGGGGGGAACTGAAGCTTTCTTT.

This rearrangement joins TRBV9 to TRBJ1-5, with no clear D. CDR1 and CDR2 (germline): SGDLS, YYNGEE. The CDR3 is made up of 15 amino acids. V was pared by 0 bases and J by 7 bases, with 14 bases between. CDR3 sequence: CASSVGIREEQPQHF. In DNA form, the CDR3 reads TGTGCCAGCAGCGTAGGGATAAGGGAGGAACAGCCCCAGCATTTT. Combining the CDR3 with reference TRBV9 and TRBJ1-5 gives the whole variable domain DSGVTQTPKHLITATGQRVTLRCSPRSGDLSVYWYQQSLDQGLQFLIQYYNGEERAKGNILERFSAQQFPDLHSELNLSSLELGDSALYFCASSVGIREEQPQHFGDGTRLSIL.

The chain carries TRBV24-1 and TRBJ1-3; a weak D match, TRBD1 (6 bases). Trimming took off 3 bases at V and 1 base at J, with 6 bases between the two ends. The CDR3 is made up of 14 amino acids. In germline, CDR1 is KGHDR, CDR2 SFDVKD. In DNA, the CDR3 is TGTGCCACCAGTGATGGACAGTCTGGAAACACCATATATTTT. Its translation: CATSDGQSGNTIYF.